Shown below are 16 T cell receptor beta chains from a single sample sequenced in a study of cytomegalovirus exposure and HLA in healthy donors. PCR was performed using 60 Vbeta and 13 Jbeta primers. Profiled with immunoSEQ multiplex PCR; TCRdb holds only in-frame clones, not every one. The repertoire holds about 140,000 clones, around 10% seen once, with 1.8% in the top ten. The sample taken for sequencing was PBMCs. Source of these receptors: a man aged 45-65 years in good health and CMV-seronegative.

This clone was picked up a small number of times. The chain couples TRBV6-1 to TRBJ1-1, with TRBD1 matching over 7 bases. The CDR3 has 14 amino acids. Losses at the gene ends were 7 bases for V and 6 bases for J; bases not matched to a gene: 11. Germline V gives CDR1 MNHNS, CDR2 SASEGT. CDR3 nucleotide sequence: TGTGCCAGCAAATACAGGGGTGTCTTTGCTGAAGCTTTCTTT. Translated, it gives CASKYRGVFAEAFF.

The CDR3 coding sequence is TGTGCCACCGCTGGACAGAATGAGAACACTGAAGCTTTCTTT. Encoded protein: CATAGQNENTEAFF. The V call is TRBV15, the J call TRBJ1-1; possibly TRBD1 for D (6 bases). Germline CDR1 reads LNHNV; CDR2 reads YYDKDF (reference sequence). V was shortened by 8 bases and J by 1 base, with 14 bases between the two germline ends. The CDR3 runs 14 residues.

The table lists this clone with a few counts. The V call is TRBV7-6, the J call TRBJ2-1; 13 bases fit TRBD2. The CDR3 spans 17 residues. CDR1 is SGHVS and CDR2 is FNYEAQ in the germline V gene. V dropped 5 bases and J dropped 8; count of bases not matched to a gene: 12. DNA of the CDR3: TGTGCCAGCAGCCGAAGACTAGCGGGGGGCCGGCTGGATGAGCAGTTCTTC. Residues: CASSRRLAGGRLDEQFF.

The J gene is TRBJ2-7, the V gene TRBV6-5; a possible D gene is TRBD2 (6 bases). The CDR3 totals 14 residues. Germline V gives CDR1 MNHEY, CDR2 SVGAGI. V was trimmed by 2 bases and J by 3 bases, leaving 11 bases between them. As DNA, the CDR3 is TGTGCCAGCAGTTACGACTTGGAGGGCTACGAGCAGTACTTC. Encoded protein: CASSYDLEGYEQYF.

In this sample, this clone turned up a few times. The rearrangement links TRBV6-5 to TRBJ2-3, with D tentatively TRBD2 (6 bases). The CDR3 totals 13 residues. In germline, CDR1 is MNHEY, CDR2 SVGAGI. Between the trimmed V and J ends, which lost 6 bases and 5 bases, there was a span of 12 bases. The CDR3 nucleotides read TGTGCCAGCAGCCGCGCGCGGGGAGATACGCAGTATTTT. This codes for CASSRARGDTQYF.

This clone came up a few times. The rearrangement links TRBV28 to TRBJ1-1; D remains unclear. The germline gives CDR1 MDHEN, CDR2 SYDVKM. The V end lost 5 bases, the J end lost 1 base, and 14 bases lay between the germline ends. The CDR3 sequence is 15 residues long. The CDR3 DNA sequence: TGTGCCAGCAGTACCCGGTCACCACCGAACACTGAAGCTTTCTTT. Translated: CASSTRSPPNTEAFF.

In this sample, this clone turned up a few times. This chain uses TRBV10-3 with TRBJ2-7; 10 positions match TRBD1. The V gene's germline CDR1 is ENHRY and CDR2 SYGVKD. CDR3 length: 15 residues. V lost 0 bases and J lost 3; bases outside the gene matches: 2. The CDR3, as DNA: TGTGCCATCAGTGAGTCGAGGACAGGGGGCTACGAGCAGTACTTC. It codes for CAISESRTGGYEQYF.

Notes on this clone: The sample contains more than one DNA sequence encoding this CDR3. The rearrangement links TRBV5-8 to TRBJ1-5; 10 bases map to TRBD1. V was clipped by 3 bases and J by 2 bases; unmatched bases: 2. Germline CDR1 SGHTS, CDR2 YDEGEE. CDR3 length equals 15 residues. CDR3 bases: TGTGCCAGCAGCTGGGACAGGGGACGCAATCAGCCCCAGCATTTT. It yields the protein CASSWDRGRNQPQHF.

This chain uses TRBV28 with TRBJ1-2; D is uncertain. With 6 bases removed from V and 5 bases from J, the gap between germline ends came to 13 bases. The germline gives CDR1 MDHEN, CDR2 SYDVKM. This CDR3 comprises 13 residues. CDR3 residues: CASSLPTGYGYTF. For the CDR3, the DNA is TGTGCCAGCAGCCTGCCGACGGGGTATGGCTACACCTTC.

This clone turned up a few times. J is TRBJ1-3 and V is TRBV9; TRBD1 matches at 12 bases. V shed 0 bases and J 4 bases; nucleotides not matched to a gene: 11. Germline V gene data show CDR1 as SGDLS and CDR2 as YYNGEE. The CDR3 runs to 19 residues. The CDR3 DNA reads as TGTGCCAGCAGCGTAGGACCCGGGACAGGGGGCCTTGTAGGAAACACCATATATTTT. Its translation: CASSVGPGTGGLVGNTIYF.

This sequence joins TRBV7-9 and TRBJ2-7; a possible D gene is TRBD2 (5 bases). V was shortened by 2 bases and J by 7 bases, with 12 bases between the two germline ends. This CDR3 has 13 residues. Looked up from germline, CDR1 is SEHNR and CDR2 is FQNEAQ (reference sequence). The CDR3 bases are TGTGCCAGCAGCTTATCCCGAGGGTCAGAGCAGTACTTC. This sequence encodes CASSLSRGSEQYF.

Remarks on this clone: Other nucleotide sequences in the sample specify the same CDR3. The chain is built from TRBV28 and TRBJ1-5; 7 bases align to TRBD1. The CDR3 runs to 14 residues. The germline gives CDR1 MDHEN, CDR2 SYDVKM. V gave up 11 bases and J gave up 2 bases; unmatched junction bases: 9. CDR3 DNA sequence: TGTGCCGCTCATGACAGGGTGGGCAATCAGCCCCAGCATTTT. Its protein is CAAHDRVGNQPQHF.

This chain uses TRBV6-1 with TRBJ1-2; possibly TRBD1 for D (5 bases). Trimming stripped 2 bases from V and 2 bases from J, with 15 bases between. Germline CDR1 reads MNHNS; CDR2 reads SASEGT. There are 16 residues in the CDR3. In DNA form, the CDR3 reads TGTGCCAGCAGTGAACAGGCCAGGGTCCCCAACTATGGCTACACCTTC. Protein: CASSEQARVPNYGYTF.

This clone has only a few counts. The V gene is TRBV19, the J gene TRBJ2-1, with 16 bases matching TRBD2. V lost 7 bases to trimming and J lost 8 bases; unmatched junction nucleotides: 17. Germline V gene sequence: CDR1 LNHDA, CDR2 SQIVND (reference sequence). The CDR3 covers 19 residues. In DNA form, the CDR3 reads TGTGCCAGTACCGCAGGATCCGGGACTAGCGGGAGGGCCTCGGATGAGCAGTTCTTC. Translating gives CASTAGSGTSGRASDEQFF.

The CDR3 DNA follows: TGTGCCACGTCGGGTGGCCCACTTTCTGGAAACACCATATATTTT. Translation: CATSGGPLSGNTIYF. The chain combines TRBV19 with TRBJ1-3, with D unresolved. The CDR3 is made up of 15 amino acids. The germline V gene has CDR1 LNHDA and CDR2 SQIVND (reference sequence). The V end lost 10 bases, the J end lost 1 base, and 17 bases lay between the germline ends.

Here the CDR3 DNA reads TGTGCCAGCAGTGGGGACAGGCCTAACTATGGCTACACCTTC. Translating gives CASSGDRPNYGYTF. The chain joins TRBV2 to TRBJ1-2; 8 positions match TRBD1. The CDR3 loop spans 14 amino acids. Germline trimming cut 4 bases from V and 0 bases from J; bases unmatched to any gene: 1. The germline CDR1 and CDR2 sequences are SNHLY and FYNNEI.